This T cell receptor beta chain was identified during a study of T cell clonality in common variable immunodeficiency. Regarding this clone: The target antigen is unknown. The CDR3 end lies 3 residues beyond the end of the read and is filled in from the germline J gene.

Study-wide results and limits: Compared with healthy controls, CVID subjects showed increased TCRbeta clonality, mostly in about a third. Reportedly, TCR beta sequences from common variable immunodeficiency showed fewer deletions and N-nucleotide insertions.

Germline values: CDR1 KGHSH, CDR2 LQKENI. CDR3 length: 16 residues. The junction had 3 bases not matched to a gene; V was cut back by 3 bases and J by 2 bases. The data were produced by immunoSEQ multiplex PCR, yet TCRdb's version contains in-frame clones alone and is incomplete. The record shows some 40,000 clones for this sample, with no singletons present. The source of this sequence is a person aged 18 to 70 in good health. What was sequenced was peripheral blood mononuclear cells. This chain connects TRBV18 to TRBJ2-1; the match to TRBD2 covers 11 bases. The CDR3 sequence: CASSPMTSGAYNEQFF. The CDR3 bases that were read are TGTGCCAGCTCACCCATGACTAGCGGGGCCTACAATGAG.